This T cell receptor (beta chain) was identified in a study of T-cell reconstitution after alpha-beta-depleted transplantation in children. Unique molecular identifiers were built into the TCRbeta library. MiXCR, applied by TCRdb to the PCR reads, yields one record per CDR3 protein. The sample includes a few hundred thousand distinct CDR3 sequences, about 20% of them seen just once. This clonotype was seen more than once but under ten times. The CDR3 is made up of 19 amino acids. Germline CDR1 SEHNR, CDR2 FQNEAQ (reference sequence). V shed 1 base and J 0 bases; nucleotides not matched to a gene: 11. The V and J genes are TRBV7-9 and TRBJ2-1, with 8 bases fitting TRBD1. The receptor comes from a human donor who donated a stem cell graft to a child with acute myeloid leukemia. The specimen was PBMCs from the stem cell graft donor, collected from the stem cell graft. CDR3 nucleotide sequence: TGTGCCAGCAGCTTAGTTGGGGCAAGACAGGGGAGCTCCTACAATGAGCAGTTCTTC. Its translation: CASSLVGARQGSSYNEQFF. The variable domain in full, completed from reference TRBV7-9 and TRBJ2-1, reads DTGVSQNPRHKITKRGQNVTFRCDPISEHNRLYWYRQTLGQGPEFLTYFQNEAQLEKSRLLSDRFSAERPKGSFSTLEIQRTEQGDSAMYLCASSLVGARQGSSYNEQFFGPGTRLTVL.